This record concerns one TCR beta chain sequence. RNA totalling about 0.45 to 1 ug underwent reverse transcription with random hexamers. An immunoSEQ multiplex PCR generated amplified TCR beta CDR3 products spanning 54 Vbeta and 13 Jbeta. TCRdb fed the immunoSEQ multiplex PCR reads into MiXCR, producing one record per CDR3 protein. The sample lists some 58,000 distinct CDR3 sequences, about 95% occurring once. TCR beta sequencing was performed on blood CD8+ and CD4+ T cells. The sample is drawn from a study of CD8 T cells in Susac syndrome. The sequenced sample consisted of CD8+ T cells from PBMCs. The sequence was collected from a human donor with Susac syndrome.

The CDR3 spells CASSLTSNSPLHF. For the CDR3, the DNA is TGTGCCAGCAGCTTAACAAGTAATTCACCCCTCCACTTT. The V and J genes are TRBV7-3 and TRBJ1-6; unclear D gene. V dropped 0 bases and J dropped 6 bases, with 3 bases sitting between them. The CDR3 is made up of 13 amino acids. Germline values: CDR1 SGHTA, CDR2 FQGTGA. The complete variable domain, with remaining parts taken from reference TRBV7-3 and TRBJ1-6, reads GAGVSQTPSNKVTEKGKYVELRCDPISGHTALYWYRQSLGQGPEFLIYFQGTGAADDSGLPNDRFFAVRPEGSVSTLKIQRTERGDSAVYLCASSLTSNSPLHFGNGTRLTVT.